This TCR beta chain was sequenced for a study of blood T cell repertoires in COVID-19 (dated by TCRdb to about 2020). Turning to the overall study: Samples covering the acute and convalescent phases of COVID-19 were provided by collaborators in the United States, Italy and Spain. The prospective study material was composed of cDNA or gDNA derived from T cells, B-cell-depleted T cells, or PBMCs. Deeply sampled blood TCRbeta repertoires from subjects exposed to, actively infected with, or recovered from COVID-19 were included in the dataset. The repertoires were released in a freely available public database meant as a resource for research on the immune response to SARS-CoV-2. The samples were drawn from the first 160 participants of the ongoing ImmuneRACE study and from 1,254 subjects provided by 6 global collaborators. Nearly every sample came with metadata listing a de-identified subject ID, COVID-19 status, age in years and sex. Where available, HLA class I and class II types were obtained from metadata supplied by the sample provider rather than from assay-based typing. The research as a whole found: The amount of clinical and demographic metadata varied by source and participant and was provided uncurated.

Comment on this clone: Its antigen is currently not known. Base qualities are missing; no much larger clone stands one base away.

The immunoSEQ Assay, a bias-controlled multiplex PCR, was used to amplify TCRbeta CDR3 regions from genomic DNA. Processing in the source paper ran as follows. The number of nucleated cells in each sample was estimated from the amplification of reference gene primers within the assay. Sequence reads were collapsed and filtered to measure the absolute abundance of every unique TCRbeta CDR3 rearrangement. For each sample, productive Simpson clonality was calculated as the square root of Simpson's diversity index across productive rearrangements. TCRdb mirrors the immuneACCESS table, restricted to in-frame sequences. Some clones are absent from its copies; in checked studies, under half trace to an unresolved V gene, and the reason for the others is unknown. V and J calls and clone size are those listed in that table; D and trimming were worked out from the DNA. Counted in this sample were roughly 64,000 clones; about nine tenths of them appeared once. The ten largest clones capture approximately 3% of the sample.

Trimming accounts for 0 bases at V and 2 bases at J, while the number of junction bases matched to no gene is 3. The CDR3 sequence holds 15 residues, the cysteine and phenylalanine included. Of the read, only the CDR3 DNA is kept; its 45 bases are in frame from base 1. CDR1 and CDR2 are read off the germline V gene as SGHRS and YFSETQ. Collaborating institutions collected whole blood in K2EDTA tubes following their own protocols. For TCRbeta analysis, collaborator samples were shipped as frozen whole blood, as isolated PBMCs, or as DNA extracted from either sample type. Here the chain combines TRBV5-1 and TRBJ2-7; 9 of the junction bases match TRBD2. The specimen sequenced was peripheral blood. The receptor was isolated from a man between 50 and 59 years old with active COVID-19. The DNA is TGCGCCAGCAGCTTGGCCGCTAGCGGGGCCTACGAGCAGTACTTC. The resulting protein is CASSLAASGAYEQYF.